The 22 T cell receptor beta chains in this list originate from one sample, sequenced in a study of blood T cell repertoires in COVID-19. Profiled with immunoSEQ multiplex PCR; TCRdb holds only in-frame clones, not every one. The table has roughly 450,000 clones, about 90% seen once; the top ten hold about 0.6%. The sample comprised PBMCs or T cells enriched from blood (not recorded which). The receptors were sampled from a man between 18 and 29 years old who had recovered from COVID-19.

The chain joins TRBV6-5 to TRBJ2-5; 10 bases fit TRBD1. This CDR3 region has 14 residues. V dropped 5 bases and J dropped 4; count of bases not matched to a gene: 4. Germline values: CDR1 MNHEY, CDR2 SVGAGI. In nucleotides, the CDR3 is TGTGCCAGCAGTCCGGGACAGGGGCCAGAGACCCAGTACTTC. Its translation: CASSPGQGPETQYF.

The J gene is TRBJ1-5, the V gene TRBV30; a weak D match, TRBD1 (5 bases). V was shortened by 1 base and J by 4 bases, with 14 bases between the two germline ends. Germline CDR1 reads GTSNPN; CDR2 reads SVGIG (reference sequence). The CDR3 runs to 15 residues. DNA of the CDR3: TGTGCCTGGAGTGAGGGGACTCGGGGGAATCAGCCCCAGCATTTT. Protein: CAWSEGTRGNQPQHF.

J is TRBJ2-3 and V is TRBV5-1, with TRBD1 matching 9 bases. Germline V CDR1 and CDR2: SGHRS, YFSETQ. Trimming removed 5 bases from V and 3 bases from J; junction bases left unmatched: 7. This CDR3 has 15 amino acids. The CDR3 region is CASRSAGQGTDTQYF. CDR3 nucleotides: TGCGCCAGCAGGTCCGCGGGACAGGGTACAGATACGCAGTATTTT.

This sequence joins TRBV4-2 and TRBJ2-5, with 15 bases identical to TRBD2. Germline CDR1 and CDR2: LGHNA and YNFKEQ. This CDR3 is 20 amino acids long. Trimming removed 1 base from V and 0 bases from J; junction bases left unmatched: 9. CDR3 bases: TGTGCCAGCAGCCAAGGGGCCGGGACTAGCGGGGGGCTGTACCAAGAGACCCAGTACTTC. As protein: CASSQGAGTSGGLYQETQYF.

The chain is built from TRBV14 and TRBJ2-7; 7 nucleotides agree with TRBD1. The CDR3 loop spans 13 amino acids. V dropped 5 bases and J dropped 3; count of bases not matched to a gene: 4. The germline V gene has CDR1 SGHDN and CDR2 FVKESK. In DNA, the CDR3 is TGTGCCAGCAGCTCCCGGGACAGCTACGAGCAGTACTTC. The encoded protein is CASSSRDSYEQYF.

This chain links TRBV19 with TRBJ2-4; 14 bases agree with TRBD2. J gave up 0 bases and V 6 bases, and 10 bases lay outside the gene matches. This CDR3 is 19 amino acids long. Germline CDR1 is LNHDA and CDR2 is SQIVND (reference sequence). The CDR3 loop reads CASRRGLAGVWGAKNIQYF. The CDR3 DNA follows: TGTGCCAGTAGGAGGGGACTAGCGGGAGTTTGGGGAGCCAAAAACATTCAGTACTTC.

The chain carries TRBV11-2 and TRBJ2-5, with 11 bases aligning to TRBD2. CDR3 size: 16 residues. Trimming at V came to 1 base and at J to 10 bases, leaving 11 bases not matched to a gene. The germline gives CDR1 SGHAT, CDR2 FQNNGV. Here the CDR3 reads CASSLGLAGFQEVQYF. The CDR3 DNA sequence: TGTGCCAGCAGCTTAGGACTAGCGGGGTTTCAGGAGGTCCAGTACTTC.

The chain links TRBV3-1 (or the pseudogene TRBV3-2) to TRBJ1-4; D unresolved. This CDR3 is 15 amino acids long. V lost 0 bases and J 9 bases, leaving 14 bases between the germline ends. From germline, CDR1 is LGHDT and CDR2 YNNKEL (reference sequence). The CDR3 region is CASSQDWAGPKKLFF. The CDR3 DNA sequence: TGTGCCAGCAGCCAAGATTGGGCGGGCCCCAAAAAACTGTTTTTT.

V is TRBV19 and J is TRBJ1-6; no firm D call. Per germline, CDR1 LNHDA and CDR2 SQIVND (reference sequence). Trimming took 4 bases from V and 10 from J, leaving 8 bases between them. The CDR3 has 12 residues. As DNA, the CDR3 is TGTGCCAGTAGTAACAGCGGATCACCCCTCCACTTT. It specifies CASSNSGSPLHF. Based on the CDR3 plus reference TRBV19 and TRBJ1-6, the full variable domain is DGGITQSPKYLFRKEGQNVTLSCEQNLNHDAMYWYRQDPGQGLRLIYYSQIVNDFQKGDIAEGYSVSREKKESFPLTVTSAQKNPTAFYLCASSNSGSPLHFGNGTRLTVT.

The chain employs TRBV12-5 and TRBJ2-1, with 9 nucleotides matching TRBD1. The CDR3 covers 17 residues. Germline V gives CDR1 LGHNT, CDR2 FRNRAP. V dropped 1 base and J dropped 10; count of bases not matched to a gene: 14. This CDR3 reads CASGLETGTGLGGEQFF. CDR3 sequence (DNA): TGTGCTAGTGGTTTGGAGACCGGGACAGGGCTCGGCGGCGAGCAGTTCTTC.

This clone has only one observation. V is TRBV7-3 and J is TRBJ1-4; D perhaps matches TRBD1 (6 bases). Trimming stripped 2 bases from V and 5 bases from J, with 9 bases between. Per the germline V gene, CDR1 is SGHTA and CDR2 is FQGTGA. CDR3 size: 14 residues. CDR3 sequence: CASSLRGANEKLFF. The CDR3 nucleotides read TGTGCCAGCAGCTTACGGGGGGCCAATGAAAAACTGTTTTTT.

The chain uses TRBV4-1 and TRBJ2-1; 7 bases are a match to TRBD2. Germline CDR1 and CDR2: MGHRA and YSYEKL. V lost 3 bases, J lost 1 base, and 3 bases stayed unmatched. This CDR3 is built from 15 residues. The CDR3 loop reads CASSHLAVSYNEQFF. Written as DNA, the CDR3 is TGCGCCAGCAGCCATCTAGCGGTTTCCTACAATGAGCAGTTCTTC.

This chain uses TRBV28 with TRBJ2-7; 12 bases line up with TRBD1. The CDR3 totals 15 residues. CDR1 and CDR2 from the germline V gene are MDHEN and SYDVKM. The junction had 8 bases not matched to a gene; V was cut back by 6 bases and J by 5 bases. The DNA of the CDR3 is TGTGCCAGCAGAGGGGGGACAGGGGGCTGGCACGAGCAGTACTTC. Translation: CASRGGTGGWHEQYF. Filled out from reference TRBV28 and TRBJ2-7, the complete variable domain reads DVKVTQSSRYLVKRTGEKVFLECVQDMDHENMFWYRQDPGLGLRLIYFSYDVKMKEKGDIPEGYSVSREKKERFSLILESASTNQTSMYLCASRGGTGGWHEQYFGPGTRLTVT.

V usage is TRBV11-3 and J usage is TRBJ2-1, with no clear D. V was trimmed by 5 bases and J by 0 bases, leaving 17 bases between them. The CDR3 sequence is 17 residues long. Germline CDR1 is SGHNT and CDR2 is YENEEA. Here the CDR3 DNA reads TGTGCCAGCAGCCCAAGGCGTGGTTCTAGCTCCTACAATGAGCAGTTCTTC. Residues: CASSPRRGSSSYNEQFF.

The chain recombines TRBV7-3 with TRBJ1-1; D possibly corresponds to TRBD1 (5 bases). This CDR3 has 16 residues. Trimming removed 1 base at V and 6 bases at J, with 18 bases between. The germline V gene encodes CDR1 SGHTA and CDR2 FQGTGA. The DNA of the CDR3 is TGTGCCAGCAGCTTAAGCGGGGGAAGAGTTTCATCTGAAGCTTTCTTT. It translates to CASSLSGGRVSSEAFF.

As DNA, the CDR3 is TGTGCCAGCAGGACAGGGGTACCCGGGGAGCTGTTTTTT. Residues: CASRTGVPGELFF. The chain is built from TRBV28 and TRBJ2-2; 8 bases are shared with TRBD1. CDR1 is MDHEN and CDR2 is SYDVKM in the germline V gene. This CDR3 comprises 13 residues. J was trimmed by 6 bases and V by 6 bases; bases with no gene match: 3.

This chain uses TRBV7-2 with TRBJ2-3, with a tentative D call TRBD2 (5 bases). Germline V gene sequence: CDR1 SGHTA, CDR2 FQGNSA. Deletions cut 0 bases from V and 0 bases from J, with 7 bases between. There are 15 residues in the CDR3. CDR3 sequence (DNA): TGTGCCAGCAGCTTAGCCCCTAGCAGCACAGATACGCAGTATTTT. It codes for CASSLAPSSTDTQYF.

This chain connects TRBV3-1 (or the pseudogene TRBV3-2) to TRBJ1-2; perhaps TRBD1 as D (6 bases). The germline gives CDR1 LGHDT, CDR2 YNNKEL (reference sequence). There are 13 residues in the CDR3. The germline V and J ends were trimmed by 4 bases and 2 bases, with 8 bases remaining between them. This chain's CDR3 is CASSPRGNYGYTF. The CDR3 DNA is TGTGCCAGCAGCCCGAGGGGGAACTATGGCTACACCTTC.

The chain uses TRBV11-2 and TRBJ2-7; possibly TRBD2 for D (5 bases). Germline V lookup: CDR1 SGHAT, CDR2 FQNNGV. The CDR3 is 13 amino acids. Trimming took 3 bases from V and 0 from J, leaving 6 bases between them. For the CDR3, the DNA is TGTGCCAGCAGCTTTGGGAGCTCCTACGAGCAGTACTTC. It yields the protein CASSFGSSYEQYF.

The chain recombines TRBV2 with TRBJ2-7; the D is unclear. CDR3 size: 12 residues. Germline V lookup: CDR1 SNHLY, CDR2 FYNNEI. The V end lost 7 bases, the J end lost 4 bases, and 11 bases lay between the germline ends. CDR3 nucleotides: TGTGCCAGCACCCCAGAGGTGTACGAGCAGTACTTC. It specifies CASTPEVYEQYF.

The genes are TRBV9 and TRBJ1-2; D is perhaps TRBD1 (6 bases). Germline CDR1 reads SGDLS; CDR2 reads YYNGEE. CDR3 length equals 16 residues. The V and J ends lost 3 bases and 2 bases respectively, with 17 bases between them. CDR3 sequence: CASSGERQEPNYGYTF. For the CDR3, the DNA is TGTGCCAGCAGCGGAGAAAGACAGGAACCGAACTATGGCTACACCTTC.

This clone was seen a few times. The chain is built from TRBV28 and TRBJ2-2; D gene unclear. CDR3 size: 14 residues. V dropped 1 base and J dropped 1 base, with 4 bases sitting between them. Germline V gives CDR1 MDHEN, CDR2 SYDVKM. The CDR3 spells CASSLFGNTGELFF. The CDR3 coding sequence is TGTGCCAGCAGTTTATTCGGGAACACCGGGGAGCTGTTTTTT.